This T cell receptor (beta chain) is from a study of blood T cell repertoires in COVID-19. CDR3 length equals 15 residues. CDR1 SEHNR and CDR2 FQNEAQ come from the germline V gene (reference sequence). V lost 3 bases and J 0 bases, leaving 10 bases between the germline ends. Produced via immunoSEQ multiplex PCR; TCRdb's table is partial and in-frame only. This sample carries around 140,000 clones, roughly nine tenths of them seen once, and the ten largest clones take over 4%. Participants were aged roughly 18 to 90 years from around 25 US areas. Clinical history as reported by participants underpinned cohort assignment. Individuals in the exposed group had encountered a COVID-19 case within 2 weeks preceding study entry.

This clonotype originated in a woman aged 40 to 50 who had been exposed to COVID-19. This rearrangement joins TRBV7-9 to TRBJ2-3, with a possible D match to TRBD1 (6 bases). The sample consisted of PBMCs or T cells enriched from blood (not recorded which). In DNA, the CDR3 is TGTGCCAGCAGCTTCACAGGGTATAGCACAGATACGCAGTATTTT. Protein product: CASSFTGYSTDTQYF.